This record looks at one TCR beta chain sequence and its context. Its antigen is currently unknown. The data stem from a study of shared clonotypes between healthy human individuals. The CDR3 loop spans 14 amino acids. Some clones are missing from TCRdb's copy, which holds only in-frame ones; the method was immunoSEQ multiplex PCR. The sample records under 80,000 clones, 60% to 70% being singletons. Study findings and constraints: Generation probability values for non-shared clonotypes were lower than those for clonotypes shared by all four donors. In this cohort, only blood was sampled, and tissue repertoires likely differ.

Sequenced input: memory CD8+ T cells sorted from blood. As to subset: CD45RO+ cells pooled with CCR7-negative TemRA cells. The chain recombines TRBV21-1 with TRBJ2-2; TRBD2 is taken as the D call from the table, unchecked against the DNA. TRBV21-1 is listed as a pseudogene. The receptor was derived from a young man in good health. Here the CDR3 reads CASSKRGNTGELFF. The CDR3 DNA sequence: TGTGCCAGCAGCAAAAGAGGAAACACCGGGGAGCTGTTTTTT.